This T cell receptor beta chain was observed in a study of blood T cell repertoires in COVID-19. Study summary: Acute-phase and convalescent COVID-19 samples originated in the United States, Italy and Spain.

This clone was seen a handful of times. TCRdb's copy holds only in-frame clones and misses some; the assay was immunoSEQ multiplex PCR. This table holds around 240,000 clones, over 80% found once. This CDR3 has 15 amino acids. The junction had 9 bases not matched to a gene; V was cut back by 4 bases and J by 4 bases. Germline V gene lookup returns CDR1 MGHRA and CDR2 YSYEKL. Each exposed participant met a COVID-19 case in the 2 weeks preceding study entry. The sequenced sample was PBMCs or T cells enriched from blood (not recorded which). The source is a man in his fifties or sixties who had been exposed to COVID-19. The rearrangement uses TRBV4-1 and TRBJ2-5; 7 nucleotides match TRBD2. The CDR3 loop reads CASSRLTSEGETQYF. In nucleotides, the CDR3 is TGCGCCAGCAGCCGCCTTACTAGCGAAGGAGAGACCCAGTACTTC.